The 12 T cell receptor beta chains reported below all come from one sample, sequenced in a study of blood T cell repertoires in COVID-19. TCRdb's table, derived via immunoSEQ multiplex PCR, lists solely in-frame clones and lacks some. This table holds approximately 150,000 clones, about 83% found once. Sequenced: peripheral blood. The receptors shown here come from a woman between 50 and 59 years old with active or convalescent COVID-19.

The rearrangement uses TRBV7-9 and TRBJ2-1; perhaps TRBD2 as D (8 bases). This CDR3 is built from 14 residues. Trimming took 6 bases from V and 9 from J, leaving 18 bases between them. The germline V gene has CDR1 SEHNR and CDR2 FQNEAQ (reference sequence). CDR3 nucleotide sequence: TGTGCCAGCAGTCCCCGGGAGGGGGCACGTGAGCAGTTCTTC. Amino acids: CASSPREGAREQFF.

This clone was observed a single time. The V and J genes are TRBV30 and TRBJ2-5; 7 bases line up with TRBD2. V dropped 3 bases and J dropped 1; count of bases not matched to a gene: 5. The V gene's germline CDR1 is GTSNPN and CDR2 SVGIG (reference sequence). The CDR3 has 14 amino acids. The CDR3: CAWRTSTIQETQYF. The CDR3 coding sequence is TGTGCCTGGAGGACTAGCACTATCCAAGAGACCCAGTACTTC.

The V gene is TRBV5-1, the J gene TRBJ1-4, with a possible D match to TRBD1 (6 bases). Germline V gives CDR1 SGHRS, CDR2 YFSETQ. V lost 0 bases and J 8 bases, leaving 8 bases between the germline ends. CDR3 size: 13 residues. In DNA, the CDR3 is TGCGCCAGCAGCTTGGTGGGGGCAGAAAAACTGTTTTTT. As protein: CASSLVGAEKLFF.

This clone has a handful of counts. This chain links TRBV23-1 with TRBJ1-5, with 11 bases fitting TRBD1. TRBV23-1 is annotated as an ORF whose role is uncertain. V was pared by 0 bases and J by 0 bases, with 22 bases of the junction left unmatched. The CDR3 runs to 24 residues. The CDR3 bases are TGCGCCAGCAGTCAATCAATCTCAGGGACAGGGGGACGTATCCCCCGTATTAGCAATCAGCCCCAGCATTTT. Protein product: CASSQSISGTGGRIPRISNQPQHF.

CDR3 loop: CASSQAGRMSHYGYTF. The CDR3 DNA sequence: TGTGCCAGCAGTCAGGCTGGAAGGATGAGCCACTATGGCTACACCTTC. This chain connects TRBV27 to TRBJ1-2; D unclear. Germline V CDR1 and CDR2: MNHEY, SMNVEV (reference sequence). This CDR3 spans 16 amino acids. V was shortened by 5 bases and J by 3 bases, with 19 bases between the two germline ends.

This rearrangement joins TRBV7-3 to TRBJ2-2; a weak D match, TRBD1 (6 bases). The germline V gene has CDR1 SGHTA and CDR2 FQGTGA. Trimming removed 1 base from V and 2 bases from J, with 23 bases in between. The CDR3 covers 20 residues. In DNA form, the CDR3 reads TGTGCCAGCAGCTTAATTGCCCACGGGACACCCGGACCTAACACCGGGGAGCTGTTTTTT. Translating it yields CASSLIAHGTPGPNTGELFF. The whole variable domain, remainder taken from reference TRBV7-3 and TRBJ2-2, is GAGVSQTPSNKVTEKGKYVELRCDPISGHTALYWYRQSLGQGPEFLIYFQGTGAADDSGLPNDRFFAVRPEGSVSTLKIQRTERGDSAVYLCASSLIAHGTPGPNTGELFFGEGSRLTVL.

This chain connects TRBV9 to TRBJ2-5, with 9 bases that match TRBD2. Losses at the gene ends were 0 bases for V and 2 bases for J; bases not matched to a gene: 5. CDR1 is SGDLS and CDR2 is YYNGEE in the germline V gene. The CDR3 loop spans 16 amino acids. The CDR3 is CASSVGGGRVQETQYF. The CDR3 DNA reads TGTGCCAGCAGCGTAGGTGGCGGGAGGGTACAAGAGACCCAGTACTTC. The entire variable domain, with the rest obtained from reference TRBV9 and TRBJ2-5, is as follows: DSGVTQTPKHLITATGQRVTLRCSPRSGDLSVYWYQQSLDQGLQFLIQYYNGEERAKGNILERFSAQQFPDLHSELNLSSLELGDSALYFCASSVGGGRVQETQYFGPGTRLLVL.

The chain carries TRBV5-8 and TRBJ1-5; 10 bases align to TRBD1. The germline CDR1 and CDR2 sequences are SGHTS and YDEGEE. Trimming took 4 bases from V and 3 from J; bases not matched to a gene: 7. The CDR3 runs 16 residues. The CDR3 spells CASSQRQGAYNQPQHF. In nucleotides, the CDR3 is TGTGCCAGCAGCCAGAGACAGGGGGCGTACAATCAGCCCCAGCATTTT. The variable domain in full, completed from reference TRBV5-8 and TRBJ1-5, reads EAGVTQSPTHLIKTRGQQATLRCSPISGHTSVYWYQQALGLGLQFLLWYDEGEERNRGNFPPRFSGRQFPNYSSELNVNALELEDSALYLCASSQRQGAYNQPQHFGDGTRLSIL.

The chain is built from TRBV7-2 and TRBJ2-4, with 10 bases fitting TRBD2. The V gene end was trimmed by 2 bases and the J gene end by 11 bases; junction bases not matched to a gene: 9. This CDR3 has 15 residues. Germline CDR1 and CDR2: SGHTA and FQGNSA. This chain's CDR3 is CASSLKAGGPVVQYF. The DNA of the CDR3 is TGTGCCAGCAGCTTAAAAGCGGGAGGGCCGGTCGTTCAGTACTTC.

The CDR3 here is CAWRGSGEQFF. The CDR3 bases are TGTGCCTGGAGAGGGAGCGGTGAGCAGTTCTTC. The chain employs TRBV30 and TRBJ2-1; possibly TRBD2 for D (5 bases). V was cut by 3 bases and J by 9 bases, with 9 bases left in between. Germline V gene lookup returns CDR1 GTSNPN and CDR2 SVGIG (reference sequence). The CDR3 is made up of 11 amino acids.

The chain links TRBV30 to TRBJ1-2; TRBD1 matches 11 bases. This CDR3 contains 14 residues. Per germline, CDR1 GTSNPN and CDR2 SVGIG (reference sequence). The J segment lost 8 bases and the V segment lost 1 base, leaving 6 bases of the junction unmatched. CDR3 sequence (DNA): TGTGCCTGGAGTGCGGGACAGGGGGGACGGGGCTACACCTTC. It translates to CAWSAGQGGRGYTF.

The CDR3: CAIRQGRNYEQYF. As DNA, the CDR3 is TGTGCCATCAGACAGGGAAGGAACTACGAGCAGTACTTC. The V and J genes are TRBV10-3 and TRBJ2-7, with D possibly TRBD1 on 6 matching bases. V lost 6 bases and J lost 3, with 12 bases in between. The CDR3 runs 13 residues. Germline-derived CDR1 and CDR2 are ENHRY and SYGVKD.